Sequencing of this T cell receptor beta chain was carried out in a study of cytomegalovirus exposure and HLA in healthy donors. Across the whole study: Out of 180 million or so T cells, an earlier analysis found over 90 million unique TCR beta sequences in total.

The CDR3 is made up of 13 amino acids. Per the germline V gene, CDR1 is ENHRY and CDR2 is SYGVKD. The V end lost 3 bases, the J end lost 1 base, and 6 bases lay between the germline ends. Primers: 60 Vbeta forward and 13 Jbeta reverse. Some clones are missing from TCRdb's copy, which holds only in-frame ones; the method was immunoSEQ multiplex PCR. In the table there are about 110,000 clones, approximately 79% of which are singletons. Whole-study findings and limits: Because they were indistinguishable, some V segments, including TRBV6-2 and TRBV6-3, were excluded. Most TCR beta V segments were productive about 87% or about 30% of the time in an earlier analysis. Later analysis identified a missense DCLRE1C variant that was linked to TCR beta V- and J-gene trimming.

This clone turned up a few times. What it binds is unknown. This clonotype was obtained from a man aged 60 to 75 in good health and CMV-seronegative. The chain uses TRBV10-3 and TRBJ1-2; D unclear. The sequencing sample was made of PBMCs. CDR3 sequence (DNA): TGTGCCATCAGTGATCGGGTTAACTATGGCTACACCTTC. Its translation is CAISDRVNYGYTF.